This passage covers 31 T cell receptor beta chains from one sample sequenced in a study of tissue T cells after allogeneic stem cell transplantation. The method was immunoSEQ multiplex PCR; TCRdb's version includes in-frame clones alone and lacks a portion of them. The profile shows over 25,000 clones, about 85% of them singletons. Sequencing used blood, obtained before transplantation. The origin of the receptors is a woman between 18 and 55 years old who later had graft-versus-host disease after an allogeneic stem cell transplant.

The V gene is TRBV7-2, the J gene TRBJ2-2; D not certain. The CDR3 covers 14 residues. The V and J ends lost 6 bases and 4 bases respectively, with 12 bases between them. Per germline, CDR1 SGHTA and CDR2 FQGNSA. CDR3 loop: CASSYLGLTGELFF. Here the CDR3 DNA reads TGTGCCAGCAGTTATTTGGGCCTCACCGGGGAGCTGTTTTTT. The full variable domain, its missing parts supplied by reference TRBV7-2 and TRBJ2-2, is GAGVSQSPSNKVTEKGKDVELRCDPISGHTALYWYRQSLGQGLEFLIYFQGNSAPDKSGLPSDRFSAERTGGSVSTLTIQRTQQEDSAVYLCASSYLGLTGELFFGEGSRLTVL.

The V gene is TRBV24-1, the J gene TRBJ1-3; D ambiguous. Trimming pared 2 bases from V and 1 base from J, leaving 14 bases between. The CDR3 consists of 17 residues. The V gene's germline CDR1 is KGHDR and CDR2 SFDVKD. CDR3 amino acids: CATSDSDGSRSGNTIYF. The CDR3 coding sequence is TGTGCCACCAGTGATTCCGACGGGTCTCGGTCTGGAAACACCATATATTTT.

V and J are TRBV11-2 and TRBJ1-3; D ambiguous. With 2 bases removed from V and 2 bases from J, the gap between germline ends came to 4 bases. The length of the CDR3 is 13 residues. Germline loops: CDR1 SGHAT, CDR2 FQNNGV. CDR3 DNA sequence: TGTGCCAGCAGCTTAAGCCCTGGAAACACCATATATTTT. It encodes CASSLSPGNTIYF.

The chain joins TRBV6-5 to TRBJ1-6; no clear D gene. Germline CDR1 and CDR2: MNHEY and SVGAGI. The CDR3 contains 15 residues. V was pared by 5 bases and J by 3 bases, with 11 bases between. CDR3 residues: CASSPGRYYNSPLHF. CDR3 nucleotides: TGTGCCAGCAGTCCCGGACGGTACTATAATTCACCCCTCCACTTT.

CDR3 loop: CATRGPSYTDTQYF. The DNA of the CDR3 is TGTGCCACCAGGGGACCCTCATACACAGATACGCAGTATTTT. V is TRBV24-1 and J is TRBJ2-3; possibly TRBD1 or TRBD2 for D (5 bases each). V gave up 7 bases and J gave up 2 bases, with 12 bases separating them. The CDR3 runs to 14 residues. Germline assignment: CDR1 KGHDR and CDR2 SFDVKD.

The rearrangement joins TRBV19 to TRBJ2-1, with D uncertain. Trimming left V 11 bases short and J 12 bases short, with 14 bases between. This CDR3 has 10 residues. Per the germline V gene, CDR1 is LNHDA and CDR2 is SQIVND (reference sequence). DNA of the CDR3: TGTGCCGTAGGTCCCATAGGGCAGTTCTTC. Its translation: CAVGPIGQFF.

This clone was observed a few times. The chain uses TRBV30 and TRBJ1-1, with D perhaps matching TRBD1 (6 bases). The CDR3 runs 14 residues. Germline V gene sequence: CDR1 GTSNPN, CDR2 SVGIG (reference sequence). The V end lost 0 bases, the J end lost 3 bases, and 11 bases lay between the germline ends. CDR3 coding DNA: TGTGCCTGGAGTGTAACAGGGACCTACACTGAAGCTTTCTTT. Translating it yields CAWSVTGTYTEAFF.

V usage is TRBV7-2 and J usage is TRBJ1-1, with D perhaps matching TRBD1 (5 bases). Germline lookup yields CDR1 SGHTA and CDR2 FQGNSA. This CDR3 has 16 residues. The V and J ends lost 8 bases and 0 bases respectively, with 19 bases between them. The CDR3 protein is CASYAPGDQMNTEAFF. The CDR3 coding sequence is TGTGCCAGCTATGCACCGGGGGACCAAATGAACACTGAAGCTTTCTTT.

This clone rates as medium-sized. The gene calls are TRBV1 and TRBJ2-2; the table's D call, TRBD2, was not checked against the DNA. TRBV1 is given as a pseudogene. The CDR3 covers 15 residues. The CDR3 DNA sequence: TGCACCAGCAGCCTAGCGGGAGGGCCCACCGGGGAGCTGTTTTTT. Its protein is CTSSLAGGPTGELFF.

By sample share, this clone is medium-sized. The chain uses TRBV6-2 or TRBV6-3 and TRBJ2-1; TRBD1 is a possible D gene (6 bases). Germline-derived CDR1 and CDR2 are MNHEY and SVGEGT. This CDR3 contains 21 residues. With 2 bases removed from V and 1 base from J, the gap between germline ends came to 27 bases. Here the CDR3 DNA reads TGTGCCAGCAGTTACAGAGTAGAAATGTGGACAGCGAAAATATCCTACAATGAGCAGTTCTTC. It codes for CASSYRVEMWTAKISYNEQFF.

The chain couples TRBV29-1 to TRBJ1-2; 8 nucleotides align to TRBD1. Unmatched junction bases numbered 14, after V lost 7 bases and J lost 7 bases. The CDR3 is 14 amino acids. The germline V gene has CDR1 SQVTM and CDR2 ANQGSEA. This CDR3 reads CSAQGADRVFGYTF. For the CDR3, the DNA is TGCAGCGCCCAGGGGGCCGATCGCGTTTTTGGCTACACCTTC. Full variable domain (rest looked up from reference TRBV29-1 and TRBJ1-2): SAVISQKPSRDICQRGTSLTIQCQVDSQVTMMFWYRQQPGQSLTLIATANQGSEATYESGFVIDKFPISRPNLTFSTLTVSNMSPEDSSIYLCSAQGADRVFGYTFGSGTRLTVV.

The chain combines TRBV4-2 with TRBJ2-2, with no clear D. CDR1 LGHNA and CDR2 YNFKEQ come from the germline V gene. The length of the CDR3 is 13 residues. Trimming cost V 1 base and J 7 bases, with 7 bases left between them. As DNA, the CDR3 is TGTGCCAGCAGCCAAGGAGAACACGGGGAGCTGTTTTTT. This encodes CASSQGEHGELFF.

This clone was seen only a few times. This CDR3 is CATSASGASYNEQFF. The CDR3 DNA follows: TGTGCCACCAGTGCTTCCGGGGCCTCCTACAATGAGCAGTTCTTC. The chain links TRBV24-1 to TRBJ2-1, with D possibly being TRBD1 or TRBD2 (5 bases each). The germline V gene has CDR1 KGHDR and CDR2 SFDVKD. The V end was cut by 5 bases, the J end by 0 bases, with 10 bases between. The CDR3 covers 15 residues.

This chain links TRBV19 with TRBJ1-1, with unresolved D. CDR3 size: 15 residues. The V gene's germline CDR1 is LNHDA and CDR2 SQIVND (reference sequence). Trimming stripped 6 bases from V and 10 bases from J, with 24 bases between. DNA of the CDR3: TGTGCCAGTAGAGAATCTACCGGGATCTTCGTAGGAGCTTTCTTT. As protein: CASRESTGIFVGAFF. Using reference TRBV19 and TRBJ1-1 for the parts outside the CDR3, the full variable domain is DGGITQSPKYLFRKEGQNVTLSCEQNLNHDAMYWYRQDPGQGLRLIYYSQIVNDFQKGDIAEGYSVSREKKESFPLTVTSAQKNPTAFYLCASRESTGIFVGAFFGQGTRLTVV.

Worth noting for this clone: The same CDR3 is also encoded by other DNA sequences in this sample. The rearrangement uses TRBV5-5 and TRBJ1-5; TRBD1 agrees at 7 bases. The CDR3 runs 15 residues. Germline lookup yields CDR1 SGHKS and CDR2 YYEKEE (reference sequence). J gave up 2 bases and V 2 bases, and 4 bases lay outside the gene matches. The CDR3 bases are TGTGCCAGCAGCTTATGGGACAGTCGCAATCAGCCCCAGCATTTT. Translated: CASSLWDSRNQPQHF.

The chain couples TRBV6-4 to TRBJ2-1; TRBD1 aligns across 7 bases. The CDR3 is 15 amino acids. CDR1 is MRHNA and CDR2 is SNTAGT in the germline V gene. The V gene end was trimmed by 0 bases and the J gene end by 2 bases; junction bases not matched to a gene: 1. The CDR3 sequence is CASSDSGGAYNEQFF. The CDR3 nucleotides read TGTGCCAGCAGTGACTCAGGGGGCGCCTACAATGAGCAGTTCTTC.

The chain carries TRBV3-1 (or the pseudogene TRBV3-2) and TRBJ2-7; no firm D call. CDR3 length: 13 amino acids. Trimming took off 1 base at V and 3 bases at J, with 7 bases between the two ends. Germline CDR1 LGHDT, CDR2 YNNKEL (reference sequence). The CDR3 loop is CASSQVPGYEQYF. Written as DNA, the CDR3 is TGTGCCAGCAGCCAAGTTCCGGGCTACGAGCAGTACTTC.

J is TRBJ2-7 and V is TRBV19, with TRBD1 matching 8 bases. The ends lost 4 bases at V and 3 bases at J; junction bases unmatched: 8. This CDR3 contains 15 residues. Germline V lookup: CDR1 LNHDA, CDR2 SQIVND (reference sequence). The CDR3 here is CASSTQGAPIYEQYF. In nucleotides, the CDR3 is TGTGCCAGTAGTACTCAGGGGGCCCCTATCTACGAGCAGTACTTC.

The chain has TRBV6-5 and TRBJ2-7; 9 bases match TRBD1. Trimming removed 0 bases from V and 4 bases from J; junction bases left unmatched: 4. This CDR3 has 15 residues. Germline V gene sequence: CDR1 MNHEY, CDR2 SVGAGI. The CDR3 DNA is TGTGCCAGCAGTTACTCAGAGACAGGGGGTTACGAGCAGTACTTC. This encodes CASSYSETGGYEQYF.

This clone was seen just once. The CDR3 bases are TGTGCCAGCAGCTTAGCGAGGGAGGAAGTGGGACTGTTTTTT. Translating gives CASSLAREEVGLFF. V usage is TRBV7-8 and J usage is TRBJ1-4; no clear D. Per the germline V gene, CDR1 is SGHVS and CDR2 is FQNEAQ. The CDR3 consists of 14 residues. The V end was cut by 0 bases, the J end by 13 bases, with 15 bases between.

This sequence joins TRBV5-1 and TRBJ1-6, with 8 bases fitting TRBD1. CDR1 is SGHRS, CDR2 YFSETQ, per germline. The CDR3 runs to 14 residues. V was clipped by 3 bases and J by 8 bases; unmatched bases: 4. The CDR3 DNA reads as TGCGCCAGCAGCTGGGGACAGGTTGATTCACCCCTCCACTTT. Its translation: CASSWGQVDSPLHF.

V and J are TRBV11-2 and TRBJ2-1; 7 nucleotides agree with TRBD1. From germline, CDR1 is SGHAT and CDR2 FQNNGV. V was pared by 5 bases and J by 2 bases, with 6 bases of the junction left unmatched. The CDR3 is made up of 15 amino acids. DNA of the CDR3: TGTGCCAGCAGCCACGGGACAGCAACCTACAATGAGCAGTTCTTC. This translates into CASSHGTATYNEQFF.

This chain connects TRBV5-1 to TRBJ2-6; D perhaps matches TRBD1 (5 bases). Trimming removed 4 bases at V and 4 bases at J, with 15 bases between. CDR3 length: 16 amino acids. Germline-derived CDR1 and CDR2 are SGHRS and YFSETQ. The CDR3 region is CASSDQPGIGANVLTF. The CDR3 region has the DNA TGCGCCAGCAGCGACCAACCAGGGATCGGGGCCAACGTCCTGACTTTC.

The gene calls are TRBV11-2 and TRBJ1-1; D unclear. Germline CDR1 SGHAT, CDR2 FQNNGV. V lost 6 bases, J lost 0 bases, and 14 bases lay in between. The CDR3 has 15 amino acids. CDR3 residues: CASSSLGRMNTEAFF. The CDR3 nucleotides are TGTGCCAGCAGTTCTTTAGGACGGATGAACACTGAAGCTTTCTTT.

The chain uses TRBV19 and TRBJ1-6; 8 bases match TRBD1. V was clipped by 6 bases and J by 10 bases; unmatched bases: 11. The CDR3 loop spans 15 amino acids. CDR1 is LNHDA and CDR2 is SQIVND in the germline V gene (reference sequence). The CDR3 sequence is CASSTSGTGASPLHF. The DNA for the CDR3 is TGTGCCAGTAGCACTTCCGGGACAGGAGCATCACCCCTCCACTTT.

The chain couples TRBV23-1 to TRBJ2-7; the match to TRBD1 covers 8 bases. TRBV23-1 is known as an ORF, though its function is uncertain. V trimming: 2 bases; J trimming: 3 bases; junction bases outside the gene matches: 9. The CDR3 has 16 residues. The chain's CDR3 is CASSQPTGTGDYEQYF. Here the CDR3 DNA reads TGCGCCAGCAGTCAACCAACCGGGACAGGTGACTACGAGCAGTACTTC.

This clone has a handful of counts. The sample holds other DNA sequences that translate to the same CDR3. V is TRBV7-2 and J is TRBJ1-2; no reliable D call. Germline-derived CDR1 and CDR2 are SGHTA and FQGNSA. The germline V and J ends were trimmed by 0 bases and 4 bases, with 9 bases remaining between them. The CDR3 is made up of 14 amino acids. This CDR3 reads CASSLAGDSYGYTF. The CDR3 DNA reads as TGTGCCAGCAGCTTAGCGGGAGACTCCTATGGCTACACCTTC.

As DNA, the CDR3 is TGTGCCAGCTCAGGACAGGGGACAACTAATGAAAAACTGTTTTTT. This gives the protein CASSGQGTTNEKLFF. The chain joins TRBV18 to TRBJ1-4; the match to TRBD1 covers 9 bases. This CDR3 has 15 amino acids. In germline, CDR1 is KGHSH, CDR2 LQKENI. Trimming at V came to 5 bases and at J to 0 bases, leaving 1 base not matched to a gene.

The chain carries TRBV11-2 and TRBJ1-1; 7 bases match TRBD1. The junction had 5 bases not matched to a gene; V was cut back by 8 bases and J by 2 bases. The germline gives CDR1 SGHAT, CDR2 FQNNGV. This CDR3 has 13 residues. The CDR3, as DNA: TGTGCCAGCGGACGGGACAGCAACACTGAAGCTTTCTTT. This sequence encodes CASGRDSNTEAFF.

The gene calls are TRBV25-1 and TRBJ2-5, with D tentatively TRBD1 (5 bases). The CDR3 is made up of 14 amino acids. CDR1 is MGHDK, CDR2 SYGVNS, per germline. The V gene lost 1 base and the J gene lost 5 bases, with 11 bases spanning the gap. The CDR3 protein is CASSEWGPGETQYF. CDR3 nucleotide sequence: TGTGCCAGCAGTGAATGGGGCCCCGGGGAGACCCAGTACTTC.

This clone has a single count. The V gene is TRBV30, the J gene TRBJ2-1; D is undetermined. This CDR3 has 11 residues. V was pared by 2 bases and J by 8 bases, with 7 bases between. CDR1 is GTSNPN, CDR2 SVGIG, per germline (reference sequence). The chain's CDR3 is CAWSLVDEQFF. The CDR3 nucleotides are TGTGCCTGGAGTCTGGTCGATGAGCAGTTCTTC.